Sequencing of this TCR beta chain was carried out in a study of blood T cell repertoires in COVID-19. Overall study: In each case, the material was cDNA or gDNA derived from T cells, B-cell-depleted T cells, or PBMCs.

Profiled with immunoSEQ multiplex PCR; TCRdb holds only in-frame clones, not every one. The sample consists of around 220,000 clones, about 80% of them appearing once. The V gene's germline CDR1 is MDHEN and CDR2 SYDVKM. Trimming cost V 7 bases and J 0 bases; bases outside gene matches: 4. This CDR3 spans 14 amino acids. The source is a woman aged 80 or over with active or convalescent COVID-19. The chain employs TRBV28 and TRBJ2-7, with 9 bases that match TRBD1. The sample was peripheral blood. CDR3 region: CASNRQGGSYEQYF. The CDR3 coding sequence is TGTGCCAGCAACAGACAGGGGGGCTCCTACGAGCAGTACTTC.